Presented here are 25 T cell receptor beta chains from one specimen sequenced in a study of cytomegalovirus exposure and HLA in healthy donors. Clones were read by immunoSEQ multiplex PCR, and TCRdb kept only the in-frame ones, dropping some. The repertoire holds 95,000 to 120,000 clones, with approximately 85% as singletons. Sample: PBMCs. The receptor set was obtained from a woman between 18 and 30 years old in good health and CMV-seronegative.

This clone appeared a few times. The rearrangement uses TRBV18 and TRBJ2-7; D unresolved. Germline V gene data show CDR1 as KGHSH and CDR2 as LQKENI. V gave up 2 bases and J gave up 0 bases, with 8 bases separating them. The CDR3 has 14 amino acids. The CDR3 sequence: CASSPTPSSYEQYF. CDR3 DNA sequence: TGTGCCAGCTCACCAACACCCAGCTCCTACGAGCAGTACTTC.

This chain uses TRBV6-6 with TRBJ1-2, with 8 bases that match TRBD1. The ends lost 5 bases at V and 8 bases at J; junction bases unmatched: 7. Germline V gene sequence: CDR1 MNHNY, CDR2 SVGAGI (reference sequence). CDR3 length: 13 amino acids. CDR3 bases: TGTGCCAGCAGTCCCGGACAGGGCCGAGGCTACACCTTC. It is translated as CASSPGQGRGYTF.

This chain connects TRBV27 to TRBJ2-6, with 7 bases fitting TRBD1. Germline V gives CDR1 MNHEY, CDR2 SMNVEV (reference sequence). J gave up 4 bases and V 7 bases, and 4 bases lay outside the gene matches. CDR3 length equals 14 residues. The CDR3 DNA reads as TGTGCCAGCAAGGGGGCGCTCGGGGCCAACGTCCTGACTTTC. Translation gives CASKGALGANVLTF.

The gene calls are TRBV5-8 and TRBJ2-1, with TRBD1 as a possible D gene (6 bases). Trimming left V 0 bases short and J 8 bases short, with 12 bases between. The CDR3 is 14 residues long. The germline V gene has CDR1 SGHTS and CDR2 YDEGEE. This chain's CDR3 is CASSLDRVGHEQFF. The CDR3 DNA sequence: TGTGCCAGCAGCTTGGACAGGGTAGGGCATGAGCAGTTCTTC. The full variable domain, in which reference TRBV5-8 and TRBJ2-1 provide the parts outside the CDR3, is EAGVTQSPTHLIKTRGQQATLRCSPISGHTSVYWYQQALGLGLQFLLWYDEGEERNRGNFPPRFSGRQFPNYSSELNVNALELEDSALYLCASSLDRVGHEQFFGPGTRLTVL.

The chain couples TRBV9 to TRBJ2-1; D is perhaps TRBD2 (6 bases). The germline CDR1 and CDR2 sequences are SGDLS and YYNGEE. There are 15 residues in the CDR3. V lost 4 bases, J lost 5 bases, and 16 bases lay in between. The CDR3 DNA is TGTGCCAGCAGCCGTAGTGGGACTCTCAACAATGAGCAGTTCTTC. It encodes CASSRSGTLNNEQFF.

The chain links TRBV5-1 to TRBJ2-2; D may be TRBD2 (6 bases). Germline V gene lookup returns CDR1 SGHRS and CDR2 YFSETQ. Trimming shortened V by 0 bases and J by 6 bases, and 12 bases separated the two germline ends. CDR3 length: 15 amino acids. The CDR3 coding sequence is TGCGCCAGCAGCTTGGGGGGTCAGCGGGCCGGGGAGCTGTTTTTT. Translated, it gives CASSLGGQRAGELFF.

J is TRBJ2-7 and V is TRBV27; 7 positions match TRBD1. This CDR3 is built from 14 residues. The V gene's germline CDR1 is MNHEY and CDR2 SMNVEV (reference sequence). V lost 2 bases, J lost 3 bases, and 4 bases stayed unmatched. The CDR3 DNA follows: TGTGCCAGCAGTTTAGACAGGGTAGGCTACGAGCAGTACTTC. It translates to CASSLDRVGYEQYF.

This clone appeared once. The V gene is TRBV5-3, the J gene TRBJ1-4, with 9 bases aligning to TRBD1. TRBV5-3 is filed as an ORF, its function uncertain. The CDR3 has 14 residues. With V trimmed by 3 bases and J by 6 bases, 3 bases remained unmatched. The CDR3 loop reads CARSSTGGDEKLFF. CDR3 in DNA: TGTGCCAGAAGCTCGACAGGGGGAGATGAAAAACTGTTTTTT.

This clone showed up just once. The V call is TRBV29-1, the J call TRBJ2-3, with 8 bases lining up with TRBD2. The CDR3 has 16 amino acids. The V gene's germline CDR1 is SQVTM and CDR2 ANQGSEA. Unmatched junction bases numbered 9, after V lost 2 bases and J lost 2 bases. For the CDR3, the DNA is TGCAGCGTTGAATATCCAGCGGGGGCGGCCACAGATACGCAGTATTTT. It translates to CSVEYPAGAATDTQYF.

The chain has TRBV5-6 and TRBJ2-5; possibly TRBD1 for D (5 bases). CDR1 and CDR2 (germline): SGHDT, YYEEEE. Trimming cost V 2 bases and J 5 bases, with 16 bases left between them. This CDR3 has 15 amino acids. Here the CDR3 reads CASSFTVLSGETQYF. CDR3 DNA sequence: TGTGCCAGCAGCTTCACAGTGTTATCAGGGGAGACCCAGTACTTC.

This chain connects TRBV29-1 to TRBJ1-4; tentatively, D is TRBD1 (5 bases). This CDR3 has 13 amino acids. CDR1 and CDR2 from the germline V gene are SQVTM and ANQGSEA. V lost 6 bases and J lost 8, with 16 bases in between. The CDR3 here is CSVLMGGAEKLFF. The CDR3 DNA reads TGCAGCGTCCTGATGGGGGGAGCGGAAAAACTGTTTTTT.

This chain links TRBV12-5 with TRBJ1-5; weak D call: TRBD1 (5 bases). The CDR3 runs 15 residues. Germline CDR1 reads LGHNT; CDR2 reads FRNRAP. Deletions cut 4 bases from V and 0 bases from J, with 10 bases between. The CDR3 nucleotides are TGTGCTAGTGGTTCGCCAGGGTATAGCAATCAGCCCCAGCATTTT. This translates into CASGSPGYSNQPQHF. Based on the CDR3 plus reference TRBV12-5 and TRBJ1-5, the full variable domain is DARVTQTPRHKVTEMGQEVTMRCQPILGHNTVFWYRQTMMQGLELLAYFRNRAPLDDSGMPKDRFSAEMPDATLATLKIQPSEPRDSAVYFCASGSPGYSNQPQHFGDGTRLSIL.

The rearrangement joins TRBV30 to TRBJ2-2, with 7 nucleotides matching TRBD1. Germline lookup yields CDR1 GTSNPN and CDR2 SVGIG (reference sequence). V was clipped by 4 bases and J by 4 bases; unmatched bases: 6. This CDR3 is built from 14 residues. The CDR3 reads CAWTPGQFTGELFF. The CDR3 nucleotides read TGTGCCTGGACGCCGGGACAGTTCACCGGGGAGCTGTTTTTT.

V and J are TRBV7-6 and TRBJ2-6; D unresolved. Germline V gene sequence: CDR1 SGHVS, CDR2 FNYEAQ. The CDR3 extends over 19 amino acids. The V and J ends lost 4 bases and 0 bases respectively, with 19 bases between them. In nucleotides, the CDR3 is TGTGCCAGCAGCTACCAATTGAAGGCAGGCCTCTCTGGGGCCAACGTCCTGACTTTC. This encodes CASSYQLKAGLSGANVLTF. Full variable domain (missing parts from reference TRBV7-6 and TRBJ2-6): GAGVSQSPRYKVTKRGQDVALRCDPISGHVSLYWYRQALGQGPEFLTYFNYEAQQDKSGLPNDRFSAERPEGSISTLTIQRTEQRDSAMYRCASSYQLKAGLSGANVLTFGAGSRLTVL.

On this clone: At one of its ends the junction is not consistent with the germline gene, which may arise from a read error. The chain couples TRBV5-1 to TRBJ1-6; TRBD1 aligns across 9 bases. Per the germline V gene, CDR1 is SGHRS and CDR2 is YFSETQ. This CDR3 spans 17 amino acids. CDR3 in amino acids: CASSSSLQGANKSPLHF. DNA for the CDR3: TGCGCCAGCAGCTCGTCTCTACAGGGGGCTAATAAATCACCCCTCCACTTT.

The chain uses TRBV6-5 and TRBJ1-5; possibly TRBD1 for D (6 bases). In germline, CDR1 is MNHEY, CDR2 SVGAGI. This CDR3 spans 13 amino acids. V was pared by 5 bases and J by 9 bases, with 14 bases between. The CDR3 nucleotides are TGTGCCAGCAGTCCCGAAAGGGGGATGCCCCAGCATTTT. Translating gives CASSPERGMPQHF.

This chain uses TRBV5-3 with TRBJ2-5; unclear D gene. TRBV5-3 is designated an ORF whose function remains uncertain. V dropped 2 bases and J dropped 5 bases, with 13 bases sitting between them. The CDR3 is made up of 14 amino acids. This CDR3 is CARSFLSPTETQYF. As DNA, the CDR3 is TGTGCCAGAAGCTTTCTCTCCCCTACCGAGACCCAGTACTTC.

The V call is TRBV7-9, the J call TRBJ2-5; 7 bases match TRBD1. This CDR3 spans 14 amino acids. Losses at the gene ends were 5 bases for V and 1 base for J; bases not matched to a gene: 4. In germline, CDR1 is SEHNR, CDR2 FQNEAQ (reference sequence). DNA of the CDR3: TGTGCCAGCAGCATACGGACAGGCCAAGAGACCCAGTACTTC. Encoded protein: CASSIRTGQETQYF.

The rearrangement uses TRBV28 and TRBJ2-7, with TRBD1 matching 7 bases. The CDR3 contains 15 residues. The V gene's germline CDR1 is MDHEN and CDR2 SYDVKM. The V segment lost 6 bases and the J segment 2 bases; nucleotides outside the gene matches: 10. CDR3 sequence reads: CASSPTGTAAYEQYF. CDR3 DNA: TGTGCCAGCAGCCCTACCGGGACAGCAGCCTACGAGCAGTACTTC. Full variable domain (remainder filled in from reference TRBV28 and TRBJ2-7): DVKVTQSSRYLVKRTGEKVFLECVQDMDHENMFWYRQDPGLGLRLIYFSYDVKMKEKGDIPEGYSVSREKKERFSLILESASTNQTSMYLCASSPTGTAAYEQYFGPGTRLTVT.

CDR3 DNA: TGTGCCTGGAGTCAGGTTTACACTGAAGCTTTCTTT. As protein: CAWSQVYTEAFF. The V gene is TRBV30, the J gene TRBJ1-1; D uncertain. The CDR3 loop spans 12 amino acids. Germline loops: CDR1 GTSNPN, CDR2 SVGIG (reference sequence). Trimming shortened V by 2 bases and J by 3 bases, and 7 bases separated the two germline ends.

V gene TRBV14 combines with J gene TRBJ2-2; 9 bases align to TRBD1. V shed 0 bases, J shed 4 bases, and the junction held 6 bases outside the gene matches. This CDR3 comprises 17 residues. Germline-derived CDR1 and CDR2 are SGHDN and FVKESK. CDR3 region: CASSQDRTGVSTGELFF. Here the CDR3 DNA reads TGTGCCAGCAGCCAAGATAGGACAGGGGTGAGCACCGGGGAGCTGTTTTTT.

The V gene is TRBV2, the J gene TRBJ1-2; the match to TRBD1 covers 9 bases. The CDR3 contains 13 residues. The V and J ends lost 10 bases and 8 bases, in that order; junction bases with no gene match: 11. Germline V gene lookup returns CDR1 SNHLY and CDR2 FYNNEI. CDR3 sequence (DNA): TGTGCCACGCCGCCCGGGACAGGGAACGGCTACACCTTC. This translates into CATPPGTGNGYTF. Filled out from reference TRBV2 and TRBJ1-2, the complete variable domain reads EPEVTQTPSHQVTQMGQEVILRCVPISNHLYFYWYRQILGQKVEFLVSFYNNEISEKSEIFDDQFSVERPDGSNFTLKIRSTKLEDSAMYFCATPPGTGNGYTFGSGTRLTVV.

The V call is TRBV9, the J call TRBJ2-6; 7 bases match TRBD1. CDR1 is SGDLS and CDR2 is YYNGEE in the germline V gene. This CDR3 region has 15 residues. J lost 4 bases, V lost 4 bases, and 5 bases had no gene match. CDR3 sequence: CASSSDRAGANVLTF. CDR3 nucleotide sequence: TGTGCCAGCAGCTCCGACAGGGCCGGGGCCAACGTCCTGACTTTC. The entire variable domain, with the rest obtained from reference TRBV9 and TRBJ2-6, is as follows: DSGVTQTPKHLITATGQRVTLRCSPRSGDLSVYWYQQSLDQGLQFLIQYYNGEERAKGNILERFSAQQFPDLHSELNLSSLELGDSALYFCASSSDRAGANVLTFGAGSRLTVL.

This clone was observed a handful of times. V is TRBV6-5 and J is TRBJ1-6; 7 bases match TRBD1. This CDR3 has 14 residues. J lost 6 bases, V lost 4 bases, and 3 bases had no gene match. Germline values: CDR1 MNHEY, CDR2 SVGAGI. The CDR3 DNA is TGTGCCAGCAGTTCGGACAGGCTTAATTCACCCCTCCACTTT. As protein: CASSSDRLNSPLHF.

The chain is built from TRBV11-2 and TRBJ2-7; D is unclear. This CDR3 contains 13 residues. Germline V lookup: CDR1 SGHAT, CDR2 FQNNGV. The V end lost 5 bases, the J end lost 4 bases, and 12 bases lay between the germline ends. The CDR3 nucleotides are TGTGCCAGCAGCCCACTGCCAATATACGAGCAGTACTTC. Protein: CASSPLPIYEQYF.